The 30 T cell receptor beta chains reported below all come from one sample, sequenced in a study of cytomegalovirus exposure and HLA in healthy donors (dated by TCRdb to the late 2010s). Libraries were built with the immunoSEQ multiplex PCR assay. For the multiplex PCR, a mixture combining 60 forward primers for TCR Vbeta segments and 13 reverse primers for TCR Jbeta segments was used. As stored in TCRdb, this immuneACCESS dataset retains in-frame rearrangements with V and J assigned. A fraction of the clones does not appear; measured against another copy, unresolved V genes explain less than half of the discrepancy, and the remainder lacks a known reason. The sample table records about 34,000 clones. The ten largest clones take up 1.5% to 2% of the sample. The material sequenced was PBMCs. These receptors were collected from a woman aged 35 to 49 in good health and CMV-seropositive.

The V and J genes are TRBV29-1 and TRBJ1-3; possibly TRBD1 for D (5 bases). The germline V gene encodes CDR1 SQVTM and CDR2 ANQGSEA. The CDR3 spans 14 residues. Deletions cut 6 bases from V and 4 bases from J, with 16 bases between. The CDR3 loop is CSVGIGTEGNTIYF. CDR3 bases: TGCAGCGTGGGCATAGGGACTGAAGGAAACACCATATATTTT.

This chain uses TRBV9 with TRBJ2-5; tentative D call: TRBD2 (6 bases). This CDR3 is 19 amino acids long. The V gene lost 0 bases and the J gene lost 5 bases, with 26 bases spanning the gap. Per germline, CDR1 SGDLS and CDR2 YYNGEE. DNA of the CDR3: TGTGCCAGCAGCGTAGAGGGGCCACTGGACGGGAGTCACGCGGAGACCCAGTACTTC. Protein: CASSVEGPLDGSHAETQYF.

The chain combines TRBV7-2 with TRBJ1-1, with unresolved D. There are 13 residues in the CDR3. V lost 10 bases, J lost 5 bases, and 17 bases lay in between. CDR1 and CDR2 from the germline V gene are SGHTA and FQGNSA. The CDR3 sequence: CATSGGVGTEAFF. The CDR3 DNA is TGTGCCACCTCCGGCGGGGTCGGAACTGAAGCTTTCTTT.

The chain couples TRBV10-3 to TRBJ2-1, with 8 bases aligning to TRBD2. CDR3 length: 15 amino acids. V dropped 2 bases and J dropped 5; count of bases not matched to a gene: 5. Germline assignment: CDR1 ENHRY and CDR2 SYGVKD. CDR3 DNA sequence: TGTGCCATCAGTGAGCGGGAGGGTTCCGACAATGAGCAGTTCTTC. Protein: CAISEREGSDNEQFF.

The V call is TRBV5-1, the J call TRBJ2-3; 7 nucleotides line up with TRBD2. V dropped 0 bases and J dropped 2; count of bases not matched to a gene: 6. CDR1 SGHRS and CDR2 YFSETQ come from the germline V gene. This CDR3 region has 16 residues. CDR3 sequence: CASSLGPSGSTDTQYF. For the CDR3, the DNA is TGCGCCAGCAGCTTGGGGCCTAGCGGTTCCACAGATACGCAGTATTTT.

CDR3 nucleotides: TGTGCCAGCAGGAAAGAAACAGGGGCGGGAAAGACCCAGTACTTC. This translates into CASRKETGAGKTQYF. V gene TRBV6-1 combines with J gene TRBJ2-5, with D maybe TRBD1 (7 bases). This CDR3 spans 15 amino acids. Germline CDR1 MNHNS, CDR2 SASEGT. With 6 bases removed from V and 6 bases from J, the gap between germline ends came to 20 bases.

This rearrangement joins TRBV6-1 to TRBJ2-7; 10 nucleotides align to TRBD1. The V and J ends lost 8 bases and 5 bases, in that order; junction bases with no gene match: 9. This CDR3 comprises 14 residues. Germline CDR1 reads MNHNS; CDR2 reads SASEGT. The CDR3 sequence: CASHVGTGADEQYF. CDR3 bases: TGTGCCAGCCACGTGGGGACAGGGGCTGACGAGCAGTACTTC.

The chain has TRBV4-2 and TRBJ1-1; D is perhaps TRBD1 (5 bases). The V and J ends lost 4 bases and 0 bases respectively, with 12 bases between them. Per germline, CDR1 LGHNA and CDR2 YNFKEQ. The CDR3 spans 15 residues. The CDR3 DNA reads TGTGCCAGCAGCCCCGAGGAGGGGTTGAACACTGAAGCTTTCTTT. It translates to CASSPEEGLNTEAFF.

V is TRBV11-1 and J is TRBJ2-7, with 11 bases lining up with TRBD2. This CDR3 contains 15 residues. CDR1 is SGHAT, CDR2 FQDESV, per germline (reference sequence). V lost 6 bases and J lost 4; bases outside the gene matches: 8. CDR3 region: CASSSGTSGIYEQYF. Written as DNA, the CDR3 is TGTGCCAGCAGTTCCGGGACTAGCGGAATATACGAGCAGTACTTC.

The rearrangement uses TRBV27 and TRBJ2-7, with unresolved D. V lost 5 bases, J lost 0 bases, and 11 bases lay in between. The CDR3 has 14 residues. Looked up from germline, CDR1 is MNHEY and CDR2 is SMNVEV (reference sequence). DNA of the CDR3: TGTGCCAGCAGTCCTTACGACAACTCCTACGAGCAGTACTTC. It specifies CASSPYDNSYEQYF.

The chain recombines TRBV28 with TRBJ1-1; possible D gene TRBD1, 6 bases. This CDR3 is built from 15 residues. Germline V gene lookup returns CDR1 MDHEN and CDR2 SYDVKM. Deletions cut 7 bases from V and 5 bases from J, with 20 bases between. Here the CDR3 DNA reads TGTGCCAGCACCTTTGGGGGGGGGCGTGCGACTGAAGCTTTCTTT. Translation gives CASTFGGGRATEAFF.

The CDR3: CASSLTGAGEQYF. The CDR3 DNA is TGCGCCAGCAGCTTGACAGGGGCGGGCGAGCAGTACTTC. This chain joins TRBV5-1 and TRBJ2-7; TRBD1 aligns across 7 bases. The CDR3 totals 13 residues. Germline CDR1 is SGHRS and CDR2 is YFSETQ. With V trimmed by 1 base and J by 6 bases, 4 bases remained unmatched.

The chain combines TRBV15 with TRBJ2-1; 7 positions match TRBD1. The CDR3 length is 18 residues. The V segment lost 0 bases and the J segment 0 bases; nucleotides outside the gene matches: 8. Looked up from germline, CDR1 is LNHNV and CDR2 is YYDKDF (reference sequence). CDR3 in amino acids: CATSRDPLGQSSYNEQFF. The CDR3 bases are TGTGCCACCAGCAGAGATCCCCTGGGACAGAGCTCCTACAATGAGCAGTTCTTC. Supplemented by reference TRBV15 and TRBJ2-1, the full variable domain reads DAMVIQNPRYQVTQFGKPVTLSCSQTLNHNVMYWYQQKSSQAPKLLFHYYDKDFNNEADTPDNFQSRRPNTSFCFLDIRSPGLGDTAMYLCATSRDPLGQSSYNEQFFGPGTRLTVL.

The V gene is TRBV30, the J gene TRBJ2-7, with TRBD1 as a possible D gene (5 bases). Germline values: CDR1 GTSNPN, CDR2 SVGIG (reference sequence). The germline V and J ends were trimmed by 7 bases and 4 bases, with 17 bases remaining between them. The CDR3 covers 13 residues. DNA of the CDR3: TGTGCCTCAACTATTTTCGACAGTTACGAGCAGTACTTC. It codes for CASTIFDSYEQYF.

The V and J genes are TRBV7-6 and TRBJ2-3; TRBD2 aligns across 11 bases. The CDR3 loop spans 19 amino acids. The V gene end was trimmed by 5 bases and the J gene end by 1 base; junction bases not matched to a gene: 14. CDR1 is SGHVS, CDR2 FNYEAQ, per germline. The CDR3 bases are TGTGCCAGCAGCACTTTAGCGGGGGGGACTCCCTCCGGCACAGATACGCAGTATTTT. Translating it yields CASSTLAGGTPSGTDTQYF.

This chain joins TRBV6-1 and TRBJ1-6, with no clear D. This CDR3 region has 15 residues. Between the trimmed V and J ends, which lost 4 bases and 11 bases, there was a span of 18 bases. The germline V gene has CDR1 MNHNS and CDR2 SASEGT. CDR3: CASSGSHGIAAPLHF. CDR3 DNA: TGTGCCAGCAGTGGATCTCACGGGATTGCGGCACCCCTCCACTTT.

This chain uses TRBV6-6 with TRBJ1-1, with 7 bases that match TRBD1. V shed 2 bases, J shed 1 base, and the junction held 4 bases outside the gene matches. Germline V gives CDR1 MNHNY, CDR2 SVGAGI (reference sequence). The CDR3 length is 15 residues. The CDR3 sequence is CASSYTGQQNTEAFF. The CDR3 region has the DNA TGTGCCAGCAGTTACACGGGACAGCAGAACACTGAAGCTTTCTTT.

The chain carries TRBV2 and TRBJ2-7, with a tentative D call TRBD1 (6 bases). The CDR3 length is 15 residues. V lost 3 bases and J 7 bases, leaving 19 bases between the germline ends. Germline V gene sequence: CDR1 SNHLY, CDR2 FYNNEI. CDR3 in amino acids: CASSEQGSHLREQYF. As DNA, the CDR3 is TGTGCCAGCAGTGAGCAGGGGTCCCATCTACGGGAGCAGTACTTC.

The rearrangement joins TRBV5-4 to TRBJ2-3; D is possibly TRBD1 (6 bases). CDR3 size: 18 residues. The germline V gene has CDR1 SGHNT and CDR2 YYREEE (reference sequence). V was shortened by 7 bases and J by 3 bases, with 27 bases between the two germline ends. The CDR3 nucleotides read TGTGCCAGCGAGCGCCTTGGTCATCAGGCCAGGGGTACAGATACGCAGTATTTT. It translates to CASERLGHQARGTDTQYF.

CDR3 protein: CASSQGLAGTTQYF. Here the CDR3 DNA reads TGTGCCAGCAGCCAGGGACTAGCGGGAACGACCCAGTACTTC. This chain uses TRBV6-6 with TRBJ2-5, with 13 bases identical to TRBD2. There are 14 residues in the CDR3. The J segment lost 7 bases and the V segment lost 6 bases, leaving 5 bases of the junction unmatched. CDR1 and CDR2 from the germline V gene are MNHNY and SVGAGI (reference sequence).

The chain links TRBV7-3 to TRBJ2-5, with TRBD2 matching over 7 bases. Trimming at V came to 5 bases and at J to 5 bases, leaving 8 bases not matched to a gene. This CDR3 comprises 14 residues. Germline V lookup: CDR1 SGHTA, CDR2 FQGTGA. The CDR3 region is CASSPGGADETQYF. As DNA, the CDR3 is TGTGCCAGCAGCCCGGGGGGAGCTGATGAGACCCAGTACTTC.

The chain joins TRBV7-6 to TRBJ2-3; a weak D match, TRBD1 (6 bases). V lost 2 bases and J lost 4, with 22 bases in between. The germline V gene has CDR1 SGHVS and CDR2 FNYEAQ. This CDR3 is built from 18 residues. CDR3 protein: CASSLSPPQGRGADTQYF. The CDR3 DNA sequence: TGTGCCAGCAGCTTATCCCCCCCGCAGGGGCGTGGGGCAGATACGCAGTATTTT.

The chain couples TRBV9 to TRBJ1-5; possible D gene TRBD1, 5 bases. This CDR3 is 15 amino acids long. Germline lookup yields CDR1 SGDLS and CDR2 YYNGEE. The ends were cut back, 0 bases at V and 0 bases at J, with 7 bases in the middle. This chain's CDR3 is CASSVAGNSNQPQHF. Written as DNA, the CDR3 is TGTGCCAGCAGCGTAGCAGGGAATAGCAATCAGCCCCAGCATTTT.

The chain joins TRBV18 to TRBJ1-1; TRBD1 is a possible D gene (6 bases). This CDR3 has 14 residues. Germline CDR1 KGHSH, CDR2 LQKENI. V was trimmed by 3 bases and J by 9 bases, leaving 17 bases between them. CDR3: CASSPADRKLKAFF. The DNA for the CDR3 is TGTGCCAGCTCACCCGCGGACAGAAAGCTTAAAGCTTTCTTT.

V usage is TRBV9 and J usage is TRBJ2-1; D gene ambiguous. The CDR3 contains 13 residues. Trimming removed 0 bases at V and 9 bases at J, with 10 bases between. From germline, CDR1 is SGDLS and CDR2 YYNGEE. CDR3 region: CASSVAGSTEQFF. As DNA, the CDR3 is TGTGCCAGCAGCGTAGCCGGGTCGACTGAGCAGTTCTTC.

This chain links TRBV6-5 with TRBJ2-3; D possibly corresponds to TRBD1 (6 bases). V dropped 5 bases and J dropped 1 base, with 13 bases sitting between them. CDR1 MNHEY and CDR2 SVGAGI come from the germline V gene. This CDR3 has 15 amino acids. The CDR3 sequence: CASSPRRQGTDTQYF. As DNA, the CDR3 is TGTGCCAGCAGTCCCCGGAGACAGGGCACAGATACGCAGTATTTT.

The CDR3 region is CASSDRGMGQPQHF. CDR3 nucleotides: TGTGCCAGCAGTGATCGGGGGATGGGTCAGCCCCAGCATTTT. V usage is TRBV2 and J usage is TRBJ1-5, with D perhaps TRBD1 (5 bases). CDR1 and CDR2 from the germline V gene are SNHLY and FYNNEI. CDR3 size: 14 residues. V was trimmed by 3 bases and J by 6 bases, leaving 12 bases between them.

This sequence joins TRBV18 and TRBJ2-7; weak D call: TRBD1 (6 bases). In germline, CDR1 is KGHSH, CDR2 LQKENI. CDR3 size: 13 residues. The V end lost 1 base, the J end lost 5 bases, and 9 bases lay between the germline ends. CDR3 in amino acids: CASSPQTGNEQYF. The CDR3 DNA reads as TGTGCCAGCTCACCACAAACAGGGAACGAGCAGTACTTC.

The chain carries TRBV28 and TRBJ2-7, with D perhaps TRBD2 (6 bases). The V gene lost 5 bases and the J gene lost 5 bases, with 19 bases spanning the gap. This CDR3 contains 15 residues. Germline CDR1 reads MDHEN; CDR2 reads SYDVKM. The CDR3 DNA sequence: TGTGCCAGCAGTCTCAGCGGGTTTCTAATCCACGAGCAGTACTTC. It encodes CASSLSGFLIHEQYF. The full variable domain, rest sourced from reference TRBV28 and TRBJ2-7, is DVKVTQSSRYLVKRTGEKVFLECVQDMDHENMFWYRQDPGLGLRLIYFSYDVKMKEKGDIPEGYSVSREKKERFSLILESASTNQTSMYLCASSLSGFLIHEQYFGPGTRLTVT.

The chain has TRBV9 and TRBJ2-3, with D maybe TRBD2 (6 bases). Germline loops: CDR1 SGDLS, CDR2 YYNGEE. Trimming took 0 bases from V and 2 from J, leaving 13 bases between them. The CDR3 totals 16 residues. The CDR3 sequence is CASSVGLGGFTDTQYF. The CDR3 region has the DNA TGTGCCAGCAGCGTAGGGCTCGGGGGATTCACAGATACGCAGTATTTT. The whole variable domain, remainder taken from reference TRBV9 and TRBJ2-3, is DSGVTQTPKHLITATGQRVTLRCSPRSGDLSVYWYQQSLDQGLQFLIQYYNGEERAKGNILERFSAQQFPDLHSELNLSSLELGDSALYFCASSVGLGGFTDTQYFGPGTRLTVL.